This is a list of T cell receptor beta chains from one sample in a study of blood T cell repertoires in COVID-19. The protocol was immunoSEQ multiplex PCR, while the TCRdb copy is restricted to in-frame clones and leaves out a portion. The data show approximately 180,000 clones, 75% to 90% seen once. What was sequenced was peripheral blood. These receptors were collected from a man aged 55 to 70 with acute or convalescent COVID-19. The CDR3 runs from the conserved cysteine through the conserved F or W. The D gene is left open where the match is weak. Clone size, where shown, is once, few, many, or a class for clones that have expanded.

CASSYSSGISSYNEQFF	TGTGCCAGCAGTTACTCTAGCGGGATAAGCTCCTACAATGAGCAGTTCTTC	TRBJ2-1	NA	TRBV6-2/TRBV6-3	TRBD2	17
CASSLHDRALYEQYF	TGTGCCAGCAGCCTACACGACAGGGCCCTATACGAGCAGTACTTC	TRBJ2-7	NA	TRBV7-2	TRBD1	15
CASKVGANYGYTF	TGTGCCAGCAAAGTCGGGGCTAACTATGGCTACACCTTC	TRBJ1-2	few	TRBV28	NA	13
CATSRDGGRSGDYEQYF	TGTGCCACCAGCAGAGATGGGGGTCGGAGCGGGGACTACGAGCAGTACTTC	TRBJ2-7	NA	TRBV15	TRBD2	17
CAISESREPYNEQFF	TGTGCCATCAGTGAGTCGAGGGAGCCCTACAATGAGCAGTTCTTC	TRBJ2-1	once	TRBV10-3	NA	15
CASRASSGTSGRKQYF	TGTGCCAGCAGAGCGAGCTCCGGGACTAGCGGGAGGAAGCAGTACTTC	TRBJ2-7	NA	TRBV27	TRBD2	16
CSGQGARTEAFF	TGCAGCGGACAGGGGGCGAGGACTGAAGCTTTCTTT	TRBJ1-1	NA	TRBV29-1	TRBD1	12
CASSDGTGSNEKLFF	TGTGCCAGCAGTGACGGGACAGGGTCTAATGAAAAACTGTTTTTT	TRBJ1-4	NA	TRBV6-4	TRBD1	15
CASSIQGSRTDTQYF	TGTGCCAGCAGCATACAGGGTAGTAGGACAGATACGCAGTATTTT	TRBJ2-3	NA	TRBV6-4	NA	15
CASSFGTSGNQQYF	TGTGCCAGCAGCTTCGGGACTAGCGGGAATCAGCAGTACTTC	TRBJ2-7	once	TRBV7-9	TRBD2	14
CATRTGGDSNQPQHF	TGTGCCACCAGGACAGGGGGGGATAGCAATCAGCCCCAGCATTTT	TRBJ1-5	NA	TRBV15	TRBD1	15
CASSPGLYGYTF	TGTGCCAGCAGTCCAGGCCTCTATGGCTACACCTTC	TRBJ1-2	NA	TRBV6-5	NA	12
CASSQMGPYGYTF	TGTGCCAGCAGCCAAATGGGGCCCTATGGCTACACCTTC	TRBJ1-2	few	TRBV11-2	NA	13
CASSLTGSSYNEQFF	TGTGCCAGCAGCCTCACAGGGAGCTCCTACAATGAGCAGTTCTTC	TRBJ2-1	NA	TRBV5-6	NA	15
CATSRWTGKGSYNEQFF	TGTGCCACCAGCAGATGGACAGGGAAGGGGTCCTACAATGAGCAGTTCTTC	TRBJ2-1	NA	TRBV15	TRBD1	17
CASSPWPRDRLNTQYF	TGCGCCAGCAGCCCATGGCCCCGGGACAGGCTTAATACGCAGTATTTT	TRBJ2-3	NA	TRBV5-1	TRBD1	16
CASSPQGQGILGGYTF	TGTGCCAGCTCACCGCAGGGACAGGGGATTCTTGGTGGCTACACCTTC	TRBJ1-2	NA	TRBV18	TRBD1	16
CASSYARTGGDSPLHF	TGTGCCAGCAGTTACGCCAGGACAGGGGGCGATTCACCCCTCCACTTT	TRBJ1-6	NA	TRBV6-5	TRBD1	16
CASSQLTGNSPLHF	TGTGCCAGCAGCCAGTTAACAGGGAATTCACCCCTCCACTTT	TRBJ1-6	NA	TRBV3-1/TRBV3-2	NA	14
CASSQVERGTQYF	TGTGCCAGCAGCCAAGTTGAACGCGGGACCCAGTACTTC	TRBJ2-5	NA	TRBV14	NA	13
CASRSGAGYGYTF	TGTGCCAGCAGGTCAGGGGCCGGGTATGGCTACACCTTC	TRBJ1-2	NA	TRBV28	NA	13
CASSDGPGAESYNEQFF	TGTGCCAGCAGCGATGGCCCGGGAGCGGAAAGTTACAATGAGCAGTTCTTC	TRBJ2-1	NA	TRBV9	NA	17
CASRSAGSGNQPQHF	TGTGCCAGCAGATCGGCGGGGTCGGGCAATCAGCCCCAGCATTTT	TRBJ1-5	NA	TRBV27	NA	15
CASRADSTNEKLFF	TGCGCCAGCAGGGCGGATTCAACTAATGAAAAACTGTTTTTT	TRBJ1-4	NA	TRBV5-1	NA	14
CASSIHRDDYGYTF	TGTGCCAGTAGTATACACAGGGACGACTATGGCTACACCTTC	TRBJ1-2	NA	TRBV19	NA	14
CASSLGDSNTGELFF	TGTGCCAGCAGCTTAGGAGACAGCAACACCGGGGAGCTGTTTTTT	TRBJ2-2	NA	TRBV7-2	NA	15
CASRRSGSEDEQFF	TGTGCCAGCAGGAGAAGCGGGAGTGAGGATGAGCAGTTCTTC	TRBJ2-1	once	TRBV6-6	TRBD2	14
CATSRVGKNYGYTF	TGTGCCACCAGCAGAGTGGGCAAGAACTATGGCTACACCTTC	TRBJ1-2	once	TRBV15	NA	14
CATSDSAGVGETQYF	TGTGCCACCAGTGATTCGGCGGGAGTGGGGGAGACCCAGTACTTC	TRBJ2-5	NA	TRBV24-1	TRBD2	15
CASSLDSPGEDGYTF	TGCGCCAGCAGCTTGGACTCTCCGGGGGAGGATGGCTACACCTTC	TRBJ1-2	NA	TRBV5-1	NA	15
CASSLGGQYSYNEQFF	TGTGCCAGCAGCTTAGGAGGGCAGTACTCCTACAATGAGCAGTTCTTC	TRBJ2-1	NA	TRBV7-3	NA	16
CASSSLGYNEQFF	TGTGCCAGCAGTTCCCTCGGCTACAATGAGCAGTTCTTC	TRBJ2-1	NA	TRBV6-5	NA	13
CASSPRQTINYGYTF	TGTGCCAGTAGTCCCCGACAAACGATTAACTATGGCTACACCTTC	TRBJ1-2	NA	TRBV19	NA	15
CASSSSGTSGIRGPYEQYF	TGTGCCAGCAGCTCGTCCGGGACTAGCGGGATACGGGGGCCCTACGAGCAGTACTTC	TRBJ2-7	NA	TRBV7-9	TRBD2	19
CARSLETLQRQYF	TGTGCCAGAAGCTTGGAGACTTTACAAAGGCAGTATTTT	TRBJ2-3	NA	TRBV5-3	NA	13
CASFSSKNIQYF	TGTGCCAGCTTTTCCTCCAAAAACATTCAGTACTTC	TRBJ2-4	NA	TRBV27	NA	12
CASSFRRRGGGNEQFF	NA	TRBJ2-1	NA	TRBV28	NA	16
CASTPGKGSYGYTF	TGTGCCAGCACCCCTGGGAAGGGGTCCTATGGCTACACCTTC	TRBJ1-2	once	TRBV6-2/TRBV6-3	NA	14
CASSPPGGADTQYF	TGTGCCAGCAGCCCCCCCGGAGGCGCAGATACGCAGTATTTT	TRBJ2-3	NA	TRBV5-5	NA	14
CASSSITGTSIREQYF	TGTGCCAGCAGTTCCATTACCGGGACTAGCATTCGTGAGCAGTACTTC	TRBJ2-7	NA	TRBV27	TRBD2	16
CASSYSGRGNYNEQFF	TGTGCCAGCAGCTATAGCGGGAGAGGGAACTACAATGAGCAGTTCTTC	TRBJ2-1	NA	TRBV6-2/TRBV6-3	TRBD2	16
CASSAPPSYEQYF	TGTGCCAGCAGTGCCCCCCCTAGCTACGAGCAGTACTTC	TRBJ2-7	NA	TRBV2	NA	13
CASSPGRLRTDTQYF	TGTGCCAGCAGCCCAGGCAGGCTACGCACAGATACGCAGTATTTT	TRBJ2-3	NA	TRBV4-2	NA	15
CASSPGTRGYNEQFF	TGTGCCAGTAGTCCTGGGACTAGGGGCTACAATGAGCAGTTCTTC	TRBJ2-1	NA	TRBV19	TRBD2	15
CAWSGLAGEGINEQFF	TGTGCCTGGAGTGGACTAGCGGGAGAGGGGATCAATGAGCAGTTCTTC	TRBJ2-1	NA	TRBV30	TRBD2	16
CATSDLLALLAGEDEQYF	TGTGCCACCAGTGATTTACTAGCCTTACTAGCGGGAGAGGACGAGCAGTACTTC	TRBJ2-7	NA	TRBV24-1	TRBD2	18
CASRPNSGWGYTF	TGTGCCAGCAGGCCAAATTCGGGGTGGGGCTACACCTTC	TRBJ1-2	NA	TRBV27	NA	13
CASSEARSHRPNEKLFF	TGTGCCAGCAGTGAAGCGCGTTCCCACAGGCCTAATGAAAAACTGTTTTTT	TRBJ1-4	NA	TRBV2	NA	17
CASSLDSFNYGYTF	TGCGCCAGCAGCTTGGATTCATTCAACTATGGCTACACCTTC	TRBJ1-2	NA	TRBV5-1	NA	14
CASYRERNTEAFF	TGTGCCAGTTACAGAGAACGGAACACTGAAGCTTTCTTT	TRBJ1-1	NA	TRBV5-6	NA	13
CASSDSSTGSTDTQYF	TGTGCCAGCAGTGACTCGAGTACAGGTAGCACAGATACGCAGTATTTT	TRBJ2-3	few	TRBV6-4	NA	16
CASSQDLLAQGHNSPLHF	TGTGCCAGCAGCCAGGATCTCTTGGCGCAGGGGCATAATTCACCCCTCCACTTT	TRBJ1-6	NA	TRBV27	NA	18
CATSDFLVAGGELFF	TGTGCCACCAGTGATTTTCTAGTTGCTGGCGGGGAGCTGTTTTTT	TRBJ2-2	NA	TRBV24-1	NA	15
CASRLGTGLYEQYF	TGCGCCAGCAGGCTAGGGACAGGATTATACGAGCAGTACTTC	TRBJ2-7	NA	TRBV10-2	TRBD1	14
CASSVGGPSSGNTIYF	TGTGCCAGCAGCGTAGGTGGGCCGAGCTCTGGAAACACCATATATTTT	TRBJ1-3	NA	TRBV9	NA	16
CASSAQQGAGGYTF	TGTGCCAGCAGCGCCCAACAGGGGGCGGGAGGCTACACCTTC	TRBJ1-2	few	TRBV5-4	TRBD1	14
CASSSQTGTGANVLTF	TGTGCCAGCAGTTCACAGACAGGGACTGGGGCCAACGTCCTGACTTTC	TRBJ2-6	NA	TRBV27	TRBD1	16
CASSYRGGTDQPQHF	TGTGCCAGCAGTTACCGGGGGGGGACCGATCAGCCCCAGCATTTT	TRBJ1-5	once	TRBV6-2/TRBV6-3	NA	15